This entry lists 18 T cell receptor beta chains sequenced from one sample in a study of blood T cell repertoires in COVID-19. Some clones are missing from TCRdb's copy, which holds only in-frame ones; the method was immunoSEQ multiplex PCR. Among 60,000 to 65,000 clones listed, 75% to 80% were seen once. The source material was peripheral blood. The receptors originated from a woman older than 75 with acute or convalescent COVID-19.

V usage is TRBV21-1 and J usage is TRBJ1-3; the table names TRBD1, a call not compared with the DNA. TRBV21-1 is noted as a pseudogene. This CDR3 spans 17 amino acids. CDR3 nucleotides: TGTGCCAGCAGCAATGTGGGACAGCGAGACTCTGGAAACACCATATATTTT. It is translated as CASSNVGQRDSGNTIYF.

The chain joins TRBV27 to TRBJ2-5; D may be TRBD1 (5 bases). This CDR3 region has 14 residues. Deletions cut 4 bases from V and 1 base from J, with 10 bases between. Germline V gene sequence: CDR1 MNHEY, CDR2 SMNVEV (reference sequence). The CDR3 loop reads CASSSAGIQETQYF. Here the CDR3 DNA reads TGTGCCAGCAGTTCGGCAGGGATCCAAGAGACCCAGTACTTC.

V usage is TRBV2 and J usage is TRBJ2-7, with TRBD2 matching over 7 bases. The CDR3 consists of 14 residues. Germline trimming cut 8 bases from V and 3 bases from J; bases unmatched to any gene: 10. CDR1 is SNHLY, CDR2 FYNNEI, per germline. In DNA, the CDR3 is TGTGCCAGCCGTCCGGGACTACCAAACTACGAGCAGTACTTC. Translation: CASRPGLPNYEQYF.

The chain uses TRBV7-2 and TRBJ1-1; no reliable D call. The germline gives CDR1 SGHTA, CDR2 FQGNSA. The CDR3 contains 15 residues. V shed 0 bases and J shed 2 bases, with 10 bases lying between them. In DNA, the CDR3 is TGTGCCAGCAGCTTAGCGCTGGGAGCCAACACTGAAGCTTTCTTT. Amino acids: CASSLALGANTEAFF.

This chain joins TRBV7-9 and TRBJ2-3; D ambiguous. With 1 base removed from V and 0 bases from J, the gap between germline ends came to 8 bases. The CDR3 has 15 amino acids. The germline V gene has CDR1 SEHNR and CDR2 FQNEAQ (reference sequence). CDR3 DNA sequence: TGTGCCAGCAGCTTAGGTCAGATAAGCACAGATACGCAGTATTTT. This translates into CASSLGQISTDTQYF.

The rearrangement uses TRBV16 and TRBJ2-7; D uncertain. Per the germline V gene, CDR1 is KGHSY and CDR2 is FQNENV. Trimming shortened V by 1 base and J by 1 base, and 8 bases separated the two germline ends. The length of the CDR3 is 14 residues. The CDR3 DNA reads TGTGCCAGCAGCCAATTTGAGAGTTCCTACGAGCAGTACTTC. Translation gives CASSQFESSYEQYF.

The chain is built from TRBV7-3 and TRBJ2-2; 11 nucleotides agree with TRBD2. The length of the CDR3 is 19 residues. J lost 5 bases, V lost 5 bases, and 16 bases had no gene match. Per germline, CDR1 SGHTA and CDR2 FQGTGA. CDR3 sequence: CASSPKRLAGGGGTGELFF. As DNA, the CDR3 is TGTGCCAGCAGCCCCAAGCGGCTAGCGGGAGGCGGCGGAACCGGGGAGCTGTTTTTT.

The chain has TRBV5-1 and TRBJ1-2; 11 nucleotides agree with TRBD1. V shed 2 bases and J 7 bases; nucleotides not matched to a gene: 4. Per the germline V gene, CDR1 is SGHRS and CDR2 is YFSETQ. There are 14 residues in the CDR3. CDR3 in amino acids: CASSFTGTGGGYTF. CDR3 bases: TGCGCCAGCAGCTTCACCGGGACAGGGGGTGGCTACACCTTC.

This clone was seen a handful of times. The chain carries TRBV28 and TRBJ1-5; TRBD1 matches at 10 bases. The CDR3 contains 14 residues. The germline CDR1 and CDR2 sequences are MDHEN and SYDVKM. The junction had 1 base not matched to a gene; V was cut back by 6 bases and J by 2 bases. CDR3 amino acids: CASRGQGGNQPQHF. DNA of the CDR3: TGTGCCAGCAGAGGACAGGGGGGCAATCAGCCCCAGCATTTT.

The chain is built from TRBV6-5 and TRBJ1-1, with TRBD1 matching over 7 bases. The germline V gene has CDR1 MNHEY and CDR2 SVGAGI. This CDR3 is 14 amino acids long. V gave up 6 bases and J gave up 6 bases; unmatched junction bases: 10. This chain's CDR3 is CASRRDRAGAEAFF. CDR3 sequence (DNA): TGTGCCAGCAGGAGAGACAGGGCCGGCGCTGAAGCTTTCTTT.

Of note for this clone: This same CDR3 is encoded by further DNA sequences in the sample. The rearrangement uses TRBV5-6 and TRBJ1-1, with D perhaps TRBD1 (5 bases). The CDR3 runs to 13 residues. Trimming took off 4 bases at V and 0 bases at J, with 7 bases between the two ends. Germline values: CDR1 SGHDT, CDR2 YYEEEE. This chain's CDR3 is CASSGGVNTEAFF. The CDR3 DNA reads as TGTGCCAGCAGCGGGGGGGTGAACACTGAAGCTTTCTTT.

The chain employs TRBV2 and TRBJ2-4; a possible D gene is TRBD2 (6 bases). The length of the CDR3 is 14 residues. The V end was cut by 5 bases, the J end by 6 bases, with 14 bases between. From germline, CDR1 is SNHLY and CDR2 FYNNEI. The CDR3 region is CASSRAPGGNIQYF. DNA of the CDR3: TGTGCCAGCAGTCGGGCCCCCGGGGGAAACATTCAGTACTTC.

There are a few counts of this clone. The V call is TRBV14, the J call TRBJ2-7, with a weak D call TRBD2 (6 bases). Looked up from germline, CDR1 is SGHDN and CDR2 is FVKESK. CDR3 length: 17 residues. Trimming removed 4 bases from V and 3 bases from J, with 22 bases in between. CDR3 nucleotide sequence: TGTGCCAGCAGCCCGTCCACGGTGGCGGGGATCCTCTACGAGCAGTACTTC. Translation: CASSPSTVAGILYEQYF.

This chain links TRBV7-9 with TRBJ2-3; 10 positions agree with TRBD2. The CDR3 sequence is 14 residues long. V lost 5 bases, J lost 7 bases, and 6 bases stayed unmatched. Germline CDR1 SEHNR, CDR2 FQNEAQ (reference sequence). CDR3 in DNA: TGTGCCAGCAGCGTAAGCGGGAGGGCCAATACGCAGTATTTT. Amino acid sequence: CASSVSGRANTQYF.

The chain employs TRBV7-2 and TRBJ1-1, with 8 positions matching TRBD1. With 5 bases clipped from V and 4 bases from J, the junction kept 9 bases outside the gene matches. The CDR3 length is 15 residues. The germline V gene has CDR1 SGHTA and CDR2 FQGNSA. The DNA of the CDR3 is TGTGCCAGCAGCGCCACAGGGGGGTGGGGCACTGAAGCTTTCTTT. It codes for CASSATGGWGTEAFF. The full variable domain, with the rest looked up from reference TRBV7-2 and TRBJ1-1, is GAGVSQSPSNKVTEKGKDVELRCDPISGHTALYWYRQSLGQGLEFLIYFQGNSAPDKSGLPSDRFSAERTGGSVSTLTIQRTQQEDSAVYLCASSATGGWGTEAFFGQGTRLTVV.

The chain is built from TRBV5-8 and TRBJ2-3; D is unresolved. Germline V gene data show CDR1 as SGHTS and CDR2 as YDEGEE. The CDR3 extends over 16 amino acids. V dropped 4 bases and J dropped 2 bases, with 17 bases sitting between them. CDR3 in amino acids: CASSPEAPRDTDTQYF. The CDR3 nucleotides read TGTGCCAGCAGCCCCGAGGCTCCACGTGACACAGATACGCAGTATTTT.

The chain employs TRBV24-1 and TRBJ1-2, with 9 positions matching TRBD1. Germline lookup yields CDR1 KGHDR and CDR2 SFDVKD. The CDR3 has 13 residues. With 4 bases clipped from V and 7 bases from J, the junction kept 3 bases outside the gene matches. Here the CDR3 DNA reads TGTGCCACCAGTGACTGGACAGGGGTTGGCTACACCTTC. The encoded protein is CATSDWTGVGYTF.

This clone was detected only a few times. J is TRBJ1-2 and V is TRBV7-9; no clear D. From germline, CDR1 is SEHNR and CDR2 FQNEAQ (reference sequence). V gave up 4 bases and J gave up 11 bases, with 17 bases separating them. This CDR3 is built from 13 residues. CDR3 DNA: TGTGCCAGCAGCTCCAGGAATCCGTTCCCTTACACCTTC. This encodes CASSSRNPFPYTF.